This entry concerns a single T cell receptor beta chain. What it binds is unknown. Splitting of CD4+ cells produced CD45RA+ naive and CD45RA-negative memory subsets. This entry belongs to a study of shared clonotypes between healthy human individuals. Germline values: CDR1 SGHDN, CDR2 FVKESK. The V and J ends lost 1 base and 8 bases respectively, with 11 bases between them. This CDR3 has 13 amino acids. Sequenced by immunoSEQ multiplex PCR; TCRdb stores in-frame clones only, minus some. The sample lists about 1.5 million clones, 95% to 99% occurring once. Study-wide results and limits: Even with large depth, rarefaction showed that sorted-subset sequencing was incomplete.

This clonotype was obtained from a young man in good health. The rearrangement joins TRBV14 to TRBJ1-2; D possibly corresponds to TRBD1 (5 bases). Sequencing used naive CD4+ T cells sorted from blood. Regarding subset: CD45RA+ positively selected. CDR3 sequence: CASSQAHRRGYTF. The CDR3 DNA sequence: TGTGCCAGCAGCCAAGCCCACAGGCGGGGCTACACCTTC.